This is a list of T cell receptor beta chains from one sample in a study of identical twins. TCRdb recomputed calls from the 5' RACE reads with MiXCR, one row per CDR3 protein. The data hold about 470,000 distinct CDR3 sequences, with approximately 24% observed a single time. The data also belong to a second study, concerning T cells expressing NK-cell markers.

Material for sequencing was CD4+ T cells sorted from blood. All receptors derive from a woman aged 18-29 years in good health. CDR3s include the opening cysteine and the closing phenylalanine or tryptophan. The D gene is left open where the match is weak. Some rows mark clone size as missing; the rest say once, few, many or name a class of expanded clone.

>.|TRBJ2-5|TRBD1|TRBV12-3/TRBV12-4
CASSGWTGGQETQYF
TGTGCCAGCAGTGGTTGGACAGGGGGGCAAGAGACCCAGTACTTC
>few|TRBJ2-3|TRBD1|TRBV7-2
CASSLRTGRSYF
TGTGCCAGCAGTTTACGGACAGGGCGGTCGTATTTT
>.|TRBJ1-2|.|TRBV5-1
CASKEAPGPIYGYTF
TGCGCCAGCAAAGAAGCTCCCGGACCGATCTATGGCTACACCTTC
>.|TRBJ2-7|.|TRBV6-2/TRBV6-3
CASRQTVYEQYF
TGTGCCAGCAGACAGACGGTTTACGAGCAGTACTTC
>.|TRBJ2-3|TRBD1|TRBV7-2
CASSLIGTGSSDTQYF
TGTGCCAGCAGCTTAATCGGGACAGGGTCATCAGATACGCAGTATTTT
>.|TRBJ2-1|.|TRBV5-6
CASSLARVEQFF
TGTGCCAGCAGCTTGGCCCGGGTTGAGCAGTTCTTC
>few|TRBJ2-7|TRBD2|TRBV4-2
CASSQSTSGGAYEQYF
TGTGCCAGCAGCCAGTCAACTAGCGGGGGGGCCTACGAGCAGTACTTC
>.|TRBJ1-4|TRBD1|TRBV23-1
CASSQSGGQGTEGEKLFF
TGCGCCAGCAGTCAATCGGGGGGTCAAGGGACAGAGGGTGAAAAACTGTTTTTT
>.|TRBJ2-7|.|TRBV10-3
CAIMSSGDYEQYF
TGTGCCATCATGAGTAGCGGAGATTACGAGCAGTACTTC
>few|TRBJ2-3|.|TRBV12-3/TRBV12-4
CASSQRQGGGTDTQYF
TGTGCCAGCAGTCAGCGACAGGGAGGGGGCACAGATACGCAGTATTTT
>many|TRBJ2-5|.|TRBV12-3/TRBV12-4
CASSLRREETQYF
TGTGCCAGCAGTTTACGCAGGGAAGAGACCCAGTACTTC
>.|TRBJ2-7|.|TRBV14
CASSQAGRTYEQYF
TGTGCCAGCAGCCAAGCCGGGAGAACCTACGAGCAGTACTTC
>.|TRBJ1-5|.|TRBV2
CASRTEVSQPQHF
TGTGCCAGCAGGACGGAGGTGAGTCAGCCCCAGCATTTT
>few|TRBJ2-5|.|TRBV6-1
CATNEGGRETQYF
TGTGCCACCAACGAGGGGGGCAGGGAGACCCAGTACTTC
>few|TRBJ2-1|TRBD2|TRBV11-1
CASSPVGGLAESF
TGTGCCAGCAGCCCGGTGGGGGGACTAGCGGAGTCTTTC
>.|TRBJ2-3|TRBD1|TRBV5-1
CASSLGDRDTDTQYF
TGCGCCAGCAGCTTGGGGGACAGGGACACAGATACGCAGTATTTT
>few|TRBJ2-3|.|TRBV24-1
CATSDLGLDTQYF
TGTGCCACCAGTGACCTCGGGTTGGATACGCAGTATTTT
>few|TRBJ2-3|.|TRBV7-9
CASSLSGGVDTQYF
TGTGCCAGCAGCTTAAGCGGTGGAGTAGATACGCAGTATTTT
>few|TRBJ1-6|TRBD1|TRBV12-3/TRBV12-4
CASSEGQGLSPLHF
TGTGCCAGCAGTGAAGGACAGGGGTTATCACCCCTCCACTTT
>.|TRBJ2-7|TRBD2|TRBV11-2
CASSHPIAGVWEQYF
TGTGCCAGCAGCCATCCTATAGCGGGAGTTTGGGAGCAGTACTTC
>.|TRBJ2-7|TRBD1|TRBV20-1
CSARAMDRSSYEQYF
TGCAGTGCTAGAGCTATGGACAGGAGCTCCTACGAGCAGTACTTC
>many|TRBJ1-1|.|TRBV6-1
CASSLQGPRTEAFF
TGTGCCAGCAGCCTACAGGGACCCAGGACTGAAGCTTTCTTT
>once|TRBJ2-7|.|TRBV3-1
CASSHPPGSSYEQYF
TGTGCCAGCAGCCATCCCCCGGGTAGCTCCTACGAGCAGTACTTC
>.|TRBJ2-1|TRBD2|TRBV5-5
CASSLTSGGVSSYNEQFF
TGTGCCAGCAGCTTGACTAGCGGGGGGGTAAGCTCCTACAATGAGCAGTTCTTC
>few|TRBJ2-5|.|TRBV29-1
CSMISGTETQYF
TGCAGCATGATATCCGGAACAGAGACCCAGTACTTC
>.|TRBJ1-2|TRBD1|TRBV29-1
CSVTPGTGWNGYTF
TGCAGCGTTACCCCCGGGACAGGTTGGAATGGCTACACCTTC
>.|TRBJ2-7|.|TRBV3-1
CASSQGWGEQYF
TGTGCCAGCAGCCAAGGTTGGGGCGAGCAGTACTTC
>.|TRBJ2-7|TRBD1|TRBV5-6
CASTLYRGRREQYF
TGTGCCAGCACCTTATACAGGGGGCGTCGCGAGCAGTACTTC
>.|TRBJ1-2|TRBD1|TRBV12-3/TRBV12-4
CASSAHGQVYGYTF
TGTGCCAGCAGCGCCCACGGACAGGTATACGGCTACACCTTC
>.|TRBJ1-1|.|TRBV7-8
CASSKDSNTEAFF
TGTGCCAGCAGCAAAGACTCGAACACTGAAGCTTTCTTT
>.|TRBJ1-4|.|TRBV12-3/TRBV12-4
CASSFRVVATNEKLFF
TGTGCCAGCAGTTTCAGGGTCGTAGCAACTAATGAAAAACTGTTTTTT
>.|TRBJ2-3|.|TRBV20-1
CSARSRGPDTQYF
TGCAGTGCTAGATCGAGGGGACCAGATACGCAGTATTTT
>few|TRBJ2-3|.|TRBV7-8
CASSPQAITDTQYF
TGTGCCAGCAGCCCCCAGGCGATTACAGATACGCAGTATTTT
>.|TRBJ2-2|.|TRBV29-1
CSVLVREAGELFF
TGCAGCGTTTTGGTCCGCGAGGCCGGGGAGCTGTTTTTT
>.|TRBJ1-1|.|TRBV6-2/TRBV6-3
CASSYSGTYHLKAFF
TGTGCCAGCAGTTACTCGGGGACGTACCACCTGAAAGCTTTCTTT